The rows below give T cell receptor beta chains drawn from one sample of a study of blood T cell repertoires in COVID-19. Sequencing was performed with immunoSEQ multiplex PCR; in TCRdb, only in-frame clones are kept and a portion is missing. The data contain about 230,000 clones, roughly 85% of them singletons. Sequenced material: peripheral blood. The receptors here all came from a middle-aged man with acute or convalescent COVID-19. Each CDR3 is given with its conserved first and last residue. Fields, in order: CDR3 DNA, CDR3 protein, clone size, D gene, V gene, J gene. The D gene is left open where the match is weak. Expanded clones get a size class; other rows say once, few or many, or leave the size out.

cdr3_nt: TGTGCCAGCCTAAACAGGGGGACTGAAGCTTTCTTT
cdr3_aa: CASLNRGTEAFF
clone_size: -
d_call: TRBD1
v_call: TRBV18
j_call: TRBJ1-1

cdr3_nt: TGTGCCAGCAGCTTACCACCGGGACTACGCACAGATACGCAGTATTTT
cdr3_aa: CASSLPPGLRTDTQYF
clone_size: -
d_call: TRBD2
v_call: TRBV11-2
j_call: TRBJ2-3

cdr3_nt: TGTGCCAGCAGGAGTAGGGACAGATTCTATGGCTACACCTTC
cdr3_aa: CASRSRDRFYGYTF
clone_size: -
d_call: TRBD1
v_call: TRBV2
j_call: TRBJ1-2

cdr3_nt: TGTGCCAGCAGCTCACTAGCGGGGGGTCACTCCACAGATACGCAGTATTTT
cdr3_aa: CASSSLAGGHSTDTQYF
clone_size: -
d_call: TRBD2
v_call: TRBV9
j_call: TRBJ2-3

cdr3_nt: TGTGCCAGCAGCCCCAGACTGACTCCGGGTGAGCAGTTCTTC
cdr3_aa: CASSPRLTPGEQFF
clone_size: -
d_call: -
v_call: TRBV7-9
j_call: TRBJ2-1

cdr3_nt: TGCGCCAGCAGCTTGAGTAGCGGGGGGCAAAATGAGCAGTTCTTC
cdr3_aa: CASSLSSGGQNEQFF
clone_size: -
d_call: TRBD2
v_call: TRBV5-1
j_call: TRBJ2-1

cdr3_nt: TGTGCCAGCAGCTTAGGACAGTATAGGCTAATCGAGAATGAGCAGTTCTTC
cdr3_aa: CASSLGQYRLIENEQFF
clone_size: -
d_call: -
v_call: TRBV5-4
j_call: TRBJ2-1

cdr3_nt: TGTGCCAGCAGTTTCGGACAGGGTGGAATTAGGAATCAGCCCCAGCATTTT
cdr3_aa: CASSFGQGGIRNQPQHF
clone_size: -
d_call: TRBD1
v_call: TRBV28
j_call: TRBJ1-5

cdr3_nt: TGTGCCTGGAGTTGGGGGGAATGGGGCGAGCAGTACTTC
cdr3_aa: CAWSWGEWGEQYF
clone_size: -
d_call: -
v_call: TRBV30
j_call: TRBJ2-7

cdr3_nt: TGTGCCTGGAGTCTCGGGACCCAGTACTTC
cdr3_aa: CAWSLGTQYF
clone_size: -
d_call: -
v_call: TRBV30
j_call: TRBJ2-5

cdr3_nt: TGCGCCAGCAGCTCCCGGAGCTCCTACAATGAGCAGTTCTTC
cdr3_aa: CASSSRSSYNEQFF
clone_size: -
d_call: -
v_call: TRBV5-1
j_call: TRBJ2-1

cdr3_nt: TGTGCCAGCAGCCCCCGCTCAGGGAACGTTAACACTGAAGCTTTCTTT
cdr3_aa: CASSPRSGNVNTEAFF
clone_size: -
d_call: -
v_call: TRBV7-8
j_call: TRBJ1-1

cdr3_nt: TGTGCCAGCAGCCAAGTCGGAACAGTGGGCTCCTACGAGCAGTACTTC
cdr3_aa: CASSQVGTVGSYEQYF
clone_size: -
d_call: -
v_call: TRBV4-2
j_call: TRBJ2-7

cdr3_nt: TGTGCCAGCAGCCAAGATACCGGGGATGAAGAGCAGTTCTTC
cdr3_aa: CASSQDTGDEEQFF
clone_size: -
d_call: -
v_call: TRBV3-1/TRBV3-2
j_call: TRBJ2-1

cdr3_nt: TGTGCCAGCAGTATGACACCCATGAACACTGAAGCTTTCTTT
cdr3_aa: CASSMTPMNTEAFF
clone_size: -
d_call: -
v_call: TRBV9
j_call: TRBJ1-1

cdr3_nt: TGTGCCTGGAACGTTGGAGGAGGCTATGGCTACACCTTC
cdr3_aa: CAWNVGGGYGYTF
clone_size: -
d_call: -
v_call: TRBV30
j_call: TRBJ1-2

cdr3_nt: TGTGCCAGCAGTGGACTAGCCAATCTCTACGAGCAGTACTTC
cdr3_aa: CASSGLANLYEQYF
clone_size: few
d_call: TRBD2
v_call: TRBV27
j_call: TRBJ2-7

cdr3_nt: TGCGCCAGCAGCTTGGGTATACATCCCTATGGCTACACCTTC
cdr3_aa: CASSLGIHPYGYTF
clone_size: once
d_call: -
v_call: TRBV5-1
j_call: TRBJ1-2

cdr3_nt: TGTGCCAGCAGCTTATTTGGGACAGGGGTTACTGAAGCTTTCTTT
cdr3_aa: CASSLFGTGVTEAFF
clone_size: -
d_call: TRBD1
v_call: TRBV7-2
j_call: TRBJ1-1

cdr3_nt: TGTGCCAGCAGCTTGGGGGCCTCGTACAATGAGCAGTTCTTC
cdr3_aa: CASSLGASYNEQFF
clone_size: -
d_call: -
v_call: TRBV5-6
j_call: TRBJ2-1